The 32 T cell receptor beta chains in this list originate from one sample, sequenced in a study of T cells in Graves' hyperthyroidism and ophthalmopathy. RNA transcripts provided the source from which TCR beta CDR3 regions were amplified. Carried out on the TCR CDR3, a first-round RT-PCR used the HTBI primer set. TCRdb passed the multiplex PCR reads through MiXCR, listing each CDR3 protein once. The sample lists around 620,000 distinct CDR3 sequences; approximately 15% were seen once. Sequenced sample: blood. The receptors shown here come from a woman in her late teens or twenties with Graves' ophthalmopathy.

This clonotype occurred many times. The chain is built from TRBV7-6 and TRBJ2-1, with D maybe TRBD1 (6 bases). V dropped 7 bases and J dropped 7 bases, with 17 bases sitting between them. The CDR3 is 14 amino acids. Germline CDR1 and CDR2: SGHVS and FNYEAQ. DNA for the CDR3: TGTGCCAGCAAGGAAGAGCAGGGGCGGAATGAGCAGTTCTTC. Amino acids: CASKEEQGRNEQFF.

At least ten counts were recorded for this clonotype. The gene calls are TRBV20-1 and TRBJ2-1; D unclear. Germline CDR1 is DFQATT and CDR2 is SNEGSKA (reference sequence). The V end was cut by 3 bases, the J end by 1 base, with 7 bases between. CDR3 length: 13 residues. This chain's CDR3 is CSASRPSYNEQFF. The CDR3 nucleotides are TGCAGTGCTAGTCGCCCGTCCTACAATGAGCAGTTCTTC.

This clonotype was seen just once. A read error may account for a junction end that differs from germline. V gene TRBV9 combines with J gene TRBJ2-1, with D perhaps TRBD2 (7 bases). From germline, CDR1 is SGDLS and CDR2 YYNGEE. The CDR3 contains 15 residues. The chain's CDR3 is CASSAVGGGDNEQSF. As DNA, the CDR3 is TGTGCCAGCAGCGCAGTGGGTGGGGGGGACAATGAGCAGTCCTTC.

The CDR3 is CASSLEATSAGYEQYF. CDR3 nucleotides: TGTGCCAGCAGCTTAGAGGCTACTAGCGCAGGCTACGAGCAGTACTTC. V and J are TRBV7-6 and TRBJ2-7; 7 bases are shared with TRBD2. Looked up from germline, CDR1 is SGHVS and CDR2 is FNYEAQ. The CDR3 length is 16 residues. The V segment lost 1 base and the J segment 3 bases; nucleotides outside the gene matches: 9.

This clonotype appeared many times. CDR3 in DNA: TGTGCCAGCAGTTACAACGTCGATCATCGGGAAAAACTGTTTTTT. Translated: CASSYNVDHREKLFF. This chain connects TRBV6-1 to TRBJ1-4; D is undetermined. Trimming took 5 bases from V and 8 from J, leaving 18 bases between them. Germline assignment: CDR1 MNHNS and CDR2 SASEGT. CDR3 size: 15 residues.

This clonotype was counted only a few times. The chain joins TRBV7-9 to TRBJ1-3, with D maybe TRBD1 (5 bases). Germline-derived CDR1 and CDR2 are SEHNR and FQNEAQ (reference sequence). There are 16 residues in the CDR3. V was clipped by 8 bases and J by 0 bases, with 17 bases between them. CDR3 protein: CASRGAGRNSGNTIYF. CDR3 bases: TGTGCCAGCCGCGGGGCAGGGCGCAACTCTGGAAACACCATATATTTT.

This clonotype was found many times. The chain links TRBV2 to TRBJ2-5, with TRBD1 matching over 9 bases. From germline, CDR1 is SNHLY and CDR2 FYNNEI. V was pared by 7 bases and J by 7 bases, with 10 bases of the junction left unmatched. There are 14 residues in the CDR3. This CDR3 is CASKGTGSGGTQYF. For the CDR3, the DNA is TGTGCCAGCAAGGGGACAGGGAGCGGAGGGACCCAGTACTTC.

In its sample, this clonotype was seen many times. This sequence joins TRBV5-6 and TRBJ1-2; 7 positions match TRBD1. V lost 7 bases, J lost 0 bases, and 6 bases stayed unmatched. Germline lookup yields CDR1 SGHDT and CDR2 YYEEEE. The CDR3 sequence is 14 residues long. CDR3 loop: CASGPDRSNYGYTF. CDR3 sequence (DNA): TGTGCCAGCGGACCGGACAGGTCTAACTATGGCTACACCTTC.

The table lists this clonotype with many counts. The genes are TRBV3-1 and TRBJ2-7, with D possibly matching TRBD1 (6 bases). The germline gives CDR1 LGHDT, CDR2 YNNKEL (reference sequence). The V gene lost 4 bases and the J gene lost 2 bases, with 12 bases spanning the gap. CDR3 size: 14 residues. The CDR3 bases are TGTGCCAGCAGCCCGAACAGGGTTACCTACGAGCAGTACTTC. It specifies CASSPNRVTYEQYF.

The DNA for the CDR3 is TGTGCCAGTAGTATTGCGGGGGAGGTTGGTTCCGGGGAGCTGTTTTTT. Translating it yields CASSIAGEVGSGELFF. This chain joins TRBV19 and TRBJ2-2, with 7 bases aligning to TRBD2. Unmatched junction bases numbered 10, after V lost 3 bases and J lost 6 bases. In germline, CDR1 is LNHDA, CDR2 SQIVND (reference sequence). This CDR3 contains 16 residues. The complete variable domain, with remaining parts taken from reference TRBV19 and TRBJ2-2, reads DGGITQSPKYLFRKEGQNVTLSCEQNLNHDAMYWYRQDPGQGLRLIYYSQIVNDFQKGDIAEGYSVSREKKESFPLTVTSAQKNPTAFYLCASSIAGEVGSGELFFGEGSRLTVL.

The chain employs TRBV2 and TRBJ1-5; D gene unclear. Trimming stripped 1 base from V and 0 bases from J, with 7 bases between. Germline values: CDR1 SNHLY, CDR2 FYNNEI. This CDR3 region has 15 residues. The CDR3, as DNA: TGTGCCAGCAGTGAAGATGGGTATAGCAATCAGCCCCAGCATTTT. It encodes CASSEDGYSNQPQHF.

This clonotype was counted ten times or more. The chain recombines TRBV20-1 with TRBJ2-1; tentatively, D is TRBD1 or TRBD2 (5 bases each). This CDR3 comprises 12 residues. Trimming cost V 2 bases and J 10 bases, with 12 bases left between them. Germline-derived CDR1 and CDR2 are DFQATT and SNEGSKA (reference sequence). CDR3 amino acids: CSARILRDEQFF. CDR3 coding DNA: TGCAGTGCTAGAATTCTCCGGGACGAGCAGTTCTTC.

Notes on this clonotype: Here the CDR3 omits its conserved ending phenylalanine or tryptophan, so a read error is the likely source. In DNA, the CDR3 is TGTGCCAGCAGCCCCGGGTTTGCCCACTACGAGCAGTACCTC. Its translation is CASSPGFAHYEQYL. This sequence joins TRBV3-1 and TRBJ2-7; D is uncertain. The CDR3 has 14 amino acids. V was cut by 4 bases and J by 3 bases, with 13 bases left in between. From germline, CDR1 is LGHDT and CDR2 YNNKEL (reference sequence).

The rearrangement uses TRBV19 and TRBJ1-5, with D unresolved. CDR1 is LNHDA, CDR2 SQIVND, per germline (reference sequence). This CDR3 spans 14 amino acids. V was clipped by 7 bases and J by 0 bases, with 10 bases between them. The CDR3 loop is CASIGPSSNQPQHF. The CDR3 DNA sequence: TGTGCCAGTATCGGTCCTTCTAGCAATCAGCCCCAGCATTTT.

This clonotype appeared many times. This chain links TRBV29-1 with TRBJ2-1, with 13 bases aligning to TRBD2. This CDR3 spans 18 amino acids. V lost 1 base, J lost 3 bases, and 9 bases stayed unmatched. CDR1 and CDR2 from the germline V gene are SQVTM and ANQGSEA. The DNA for the CDR3 is TGCAGCGTTGAAGGGATAACTAGCGGGAGGGAGAGCTACAATGAGCAGTTCTTC. Its translation is CSVEGITSGRESYNEQFF.

This clonotype was counted ten times or more. The chain joins TRBV28 to TRBJ2-7; D perhaps matches TRBD1 (5 bases). Trimming pared 4 bases from V and 3 bases from J, leaving 10 bases between. CDR1 MDHEN and CDR2 SYDVKM come from the germline V gene. The CDR3 extends over 13 amino acids. DNA of the CDR3: TGTGCCAGCAGTTCCCCGACAGTCTACGAGCAGTACTTC. Translated: CASSSPTVYEQYF. Complete variable domain (other parts from reference TRBV28 and TRBJ2-7): DVKVTQSSRYLVKRTGEKVFLECVQDMDHENMFWYRQDPGLGLRLIYFSYDVKMKEKGDIPEGYSVSREKKERFSLILESASTNQTSMYLCASSSPTVYEQYFGPGTRLTVT.

This clonotype was observed many times. This chain joins TRBV27 and TRBJ1-2; 10 bases match TRBD1. The CDR3 totals 13 residues. CDR1 is MNHEY, CDR2 SMNVEV, per germline (reference sequence). The junction had 10 bases not matched to a gene; V was cut back by 6 bases and J by 12 bases. The CDR3 coding sequence is TGTGCCAGCAGCCTAAGGACAGGGGGGGGAAACACCTTC. Protein product: CASSLRTGGGNTF.

This clonotype was observed a handful of times. This chain links TRBV20-1 with TRBJ2-2; no clear D. The germline V gene encodes CDR1 DFQATT and CDR2 SNEGSKA (reference sequence). V was shortened by 0 bases and J by 7 bases, with 3 bases between the two germline ends. This CDR3 region has 11 residues. CDR3 region: CSAREDGELFF. In DNA form, the CDR3 reads TGCAGTGCTAGAGAGGACGGGGAGCTGTTTTTT.

This clonotype was recorded many times. The chain has TRBV20-1 and TRBJ2-7; D gene ambiguous. CDR1 is DFQATT, CDR2 SNEGSKA, per germline (reference sequence). This CDR3 is 13 amino acids long. The V gene lost 6 bases and the J gene lost 7 bases, with 19 bases spanning the gap. The CDR3 region is CSARRHFKGEQYF. In DNA form, the CDR3 reads TGCAGTGCCCGCCGGCACTTCAAGGGAGAGCAGTACTTC.

The chain employs TRBV3-2 and TRBJ2-2; TRBD2, the table's D call, was not compared with the DNA. TRBV3-2 is a recognized pseudogene. CDR3 length: 18 residues. CDR3 region: CASSQGGLAGGWTGELFF. In DNA form, the CDR3 reads TGTGCCAGCAGCCAAGGTGGTCTAGCGGGAGGATGGACCGGGGAGCTGTTTTTT.

The chain has TRBV5-4 and TRBJ2-7; no clear D. V was pared by 3 bases and J by 8 bases, with 9 bases between. The CDR3 length is 11 residues. Germline V gene lookup returns CDR1 SGHNT and CDR2 YYREEE (reference sequence). DNA for the CDR3: TGTGCCAGCAGCTGGAGCCACAAGCAGTACTTC. Encoded protein: CASSWSHKQYF.

This clonotype was counted ten times or more. The gene calls are TRBV24-1 and TRBJ2-2; TRBD1 is a possible D gene (6 bases). CDR1 is KGHDR, CDR2 SFDVKD, per germline. The CDR3 consists of 15 residues. V lost 4 bases to trimming and J lost 4 bases, with 12 bases between them. CDR3 region: CATSDHRVGTGELFF. CDR3 bases: TGTGCCACCAGTGACCACAGGGTTGGCACCGGGGAGCTGTTTTTT.

This chain joins TRBV5-4 and TRBJ2-7; D possibly corresponds to TRBD2 (7 bases). CDR1 and CDR2 (germline): SGHNT, YYREEE (reference sequence). The CDR3 runs 17 residues. Between the trimmed V and J ends, which lost 2 bases and 0 bases, there was a span of 18 bases. The CDR3 loop is CASSLGGRALGSYEQYF. The CDR3 DNA reads as TGTGCCAGCAGCTTAGGGGGGAGGGCCTTGGGCTCCTACGAGCAGTACTTC.

This clonotype was found many times. The V and J genes are TRBV9 and TRBJ2-1; 9 bases are a match to TRBD2. In germline, CDR1 is SGDLS, CDR2 YYNGEE. The CDR3 has 15 amino acids. V was clipped by 4 bases and J by 8 bases; unmatched bases: 10. The CDR3 nucleotides read TGTGCCAGCAGCACGGCGGGAGGGCCTCTTCATGAGCAGTTCTTC. Translated: CASSTAGGPLHEQFF.

This clonotype appeared many times. The genes are TRBV27 and TRBJ1-4, with 8 bases matching TRBD1. V was clipped by 4 bases and J by 4 bases; unmatched bases: 2. CDR1 and CDR2 (germline): MNHEY, SMNVEV (reference sequence). The CDR3 length is 14 residues. The DNA of the CDR3 is TGTGCCAGCAGTTGGACAGGGAGTAATGAAAAACTGTTTTTT. Amino acids: CASSWTGSNEKLFF.

The rearrangement uses TRBV9 and TRBJ1-4; TRBD1 aligns across 8 bases. Germline V gene sequence: CDR1 SGDLS, CDR2 YYNGEE. The CDR3 length is 14 residues. The V gene end was trimmed by 2 bases and the J gene end by 8 bases; junction bases not matched to a gene: 5. CDR3 sequence (DNA): TGTGCCAGCAGCGTGGCAAGACAGGGGGAAAAACTGTTTTTT. The encoded protein is CASSVARQGEKLFF. Together with reference TRBV9 and TRBJ1-4, the CDR3 gives the full variable domain: DSGVTQTPKHLITATGQRVTLRCSPRSGDLSVYWYQQSLDQGLQFLIQYYNGEERAKGNILERFSAQQFPDLHSELNLSSLELGDSALYFCASSVARQGEKLFFGSGTQLSVL.

The rearrangement links TRBV7-9 to TRBJ2-3, with 13 bases that match TRBD2. The CDR3 runs 17 residues. Germline values: CDR1 SEHNR, CDR2 FQNEAQ (reference sequence). The V gene end was trimmed by 4 bases and the J gene end by 5 bases; junction bases not matched to a gene: 9. CDR3 sequence reads: CASSSLLAGGPGDTQYF. For the CDR3, the DNA is TGTGCCAGCAGCTCCTTACTAGCGGGAGGGCCGGGAGATACGCAGTATTTT.

This clonotype was observed at least ten times. This chain links TRBV28 with TRBJ2-1; D remains unclear. The CDR3 has 15 residues. Trimming left V 3 bases short and J 10 bases short, with 19 bases between. Germline lookup yields CDR1 MDHEN and CDR2 SYDVKM. The CDR3 region has the DNA TGTGCCAGCAGTTTTTCGACCTCCTCCCGCGTAGAGCAGTTCTTC. Amino acids: CASSFSTSSRVEQFF. The full variable domain, with the rest looked up from reference TRBV28 and TRBJ2-1, is DVKVTQSSRYLVKRTGEKVFLECVQDMDHENMFWYRQDPGLGLRLIYFSYDVKMKEKGDIPEGYSVSREKKERFSLILESASTNQTSMYLCASSFSTSSRVEQFFGPGTRLTVL.

The chain couples TRBV30 to TRBJ2-7; D call uncertain. With 2 bases removed from V and 2 bases from J, the gap between germline ends came to 10 bases. Germline V CDR1 and CDR2: GTSNPN, SVGIG (reference sequence). The CDR3 has 13 amino acids. CDR3 residues: CAWSLRQPYEQYF. CDR3 in DNA: TGTGCCTGGAGTTTGCGACAACCCTACGAGCAGTACTTC.

At least ten counts were recorded for this clonotype. The chain carries TRBV30 and TRBJ2-1, with 7 bases that match TRBD1. The CDR3 is made up of 14 amino acids. Losses at the gene ends were 5 bases for V and 9 bases for J; bases not matched to a gene: 13. Germline V lookup: CDR1 GTSNPN, CDR2 SVGIG (reference sequence). The CDR3 nucleotides read TGTGCCTGGGGGAAAGTAACAGGGGTGGGTGAGCAGTTCTTC. Encoded protein: CAWGKVTGVGEQFF.

This chain links TRBV20-1 with TRBJ2-1; weak D call: TRBD2 (6 bases). Germline loops: CDR1 DFQATT, CDR2 SNEGSKA (reference sequence). Trimming pared 3 bases from V and 10 bases from J, leaving 10 bases between. CDR3 length: 11 residues. CDR3 DNA sequence: TGCAGTGCTAGGGGAGGCCACGAGCAGTTCTTC. Residues: CSARGGHEQFF.

This clonotype was detected a few times. CDR3 residues: CASSPLSSGGGELFF. The CDR3 region has the DNA TGTGCCAGCTCACCGCTGTCCAGCGGGGGCGGGGAGCTGTTTTTT. V gene TRBV18 combines with J gene TRBJ2-2; 8 bases map to TRBD2. The CDR3 extends over 15 amino acids. The germline V gene encodes CDR1 KGHSH and CDR2 LQKENI. V gave up 3 bases and J gave up 7 bases; unmatched junction bases: 7.